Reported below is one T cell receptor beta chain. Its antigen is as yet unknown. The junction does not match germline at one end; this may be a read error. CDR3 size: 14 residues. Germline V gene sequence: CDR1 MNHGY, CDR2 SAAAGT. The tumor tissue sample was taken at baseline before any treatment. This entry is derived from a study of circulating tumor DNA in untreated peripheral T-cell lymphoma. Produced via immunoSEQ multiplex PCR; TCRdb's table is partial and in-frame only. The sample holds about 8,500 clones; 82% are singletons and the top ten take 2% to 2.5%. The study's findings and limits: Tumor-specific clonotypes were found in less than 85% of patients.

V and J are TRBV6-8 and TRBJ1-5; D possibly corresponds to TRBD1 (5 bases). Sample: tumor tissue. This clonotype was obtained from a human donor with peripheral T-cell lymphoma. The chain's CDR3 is CTSRRQRSNQPQHF. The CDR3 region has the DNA TGTACCAGCAGGCGACAGCGCAGCAATCAGCCCCAGCATTTT.